This T cell receptor (beta chain) was observed in a study of blood T cell repertoires in COVID-19 (dated by TCRdb to 2020 to 2021). With regard to the full study: Samples from collaborators originated in the United States, Italy and Spain and spanned both the acute and convalescent phases of COVID-19. HLA class I and class II types, where available, came from metadata supplied by the sample provider rather than from assay-based typing. Samples were obtained from the ongoing ImmuneRACE study (first 160 participants) and from some 1,300 subjects provided by 6 global collaborators. A de-identified subject ID, COVID-19 status, age in years and sex were almost always included in the sample metadata. Deeply sampled blood TCRbeta repertoires from subjects exposed to, actively infected with, or recovered from COVID-19 were included in the dataset. The material from the prospective study consisted of cDNA or gDNA derived from T cells, B-cell-depleted T cells, or PBMCs. The repertoires were released in a freely available public database intended as a resource for research on the immune response to SARS-CoV-2. The research as a whole found: How much clinical and demographic metadata was included differed by source and by participant, and the metadata was provided uncurated.

The immunoSEQ Assay, a bias-controlled multiplex PCR, was used to amplify TCRbeta CDR3 regions from genomic DNA. The paper's data handling went like this. The number of nucleated cells in each sample was estimated by amplification of reference gene primers within the assay. Sequence reads were collapsed and filtered to measure the absolute abundance of every unique TCRbeta CDR3 rearrangement. For each sample, productive Simpson clonality was calculated as the square root of Simpson's diversity index across productive rearrangements. The source is immuneACCESS, and TCRdb retained only in-frame sequences with V and J called. Part of the clones is not carried over; for the studies checked, unresolved V genes explain less than half of this, and the remainder is unexplained. V and J calls and clone size follow that table, whereas D and trimming were derived from the DNA. Recorded for this sample are roughly 57,000 clones; roughly nine tenths of them occurred a single time. Around 3.1% of the sample comes from the top ten.

Note on this clone: What this receptor recognizes is not known. The record has no base qualities; no much larger clone is one base away.

Collaborating institutions collected whole blood in K2EDTA tubes following their own protocols. For TCRbeta analysis, collaborators shipped samples in one of three forms: frozen whole blood, isolated PBMCs, or DNA extracted from either of those sample types. CDR1 SGDLS and CDR2 YYNGEE were looked up in the germline V gene. Including cysteine and phenylalanine, the CDR3 has 16 amino acids. CDR3 DNA only is kept here, 48 bases in frame from base 1. V loses 0 bases of germline sequence and J loses 1 base, and the interval between the two ends is 11 bases. The TCR was taken from a human donor in a cohort sampled during active COVID-19. The V gene is TRBV9 and the J gene is TRBJ1-3; TRBD1 is a possible D gene, resting on 5 matching bases. Specimen: peripheral blood. The DNA reads TGTGCCAGCAGCGTAGATCCGGGACTATCTGGAAACACCATATATTTT. The resulting protein is CASSVDPGLSGNTIYF.